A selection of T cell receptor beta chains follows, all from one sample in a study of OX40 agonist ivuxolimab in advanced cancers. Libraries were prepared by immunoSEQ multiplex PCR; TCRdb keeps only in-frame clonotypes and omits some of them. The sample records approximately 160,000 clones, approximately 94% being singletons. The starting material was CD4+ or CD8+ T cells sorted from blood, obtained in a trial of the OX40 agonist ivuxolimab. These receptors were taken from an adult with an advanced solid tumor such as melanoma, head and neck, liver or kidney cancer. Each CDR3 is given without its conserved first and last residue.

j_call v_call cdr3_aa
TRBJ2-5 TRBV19 ASSTQGRKGVQY
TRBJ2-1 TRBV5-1 ASSFLSSNEQF
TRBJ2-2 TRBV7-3 ASSSPHDTGELF
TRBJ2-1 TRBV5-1 ASSLGGPSSYNEQF
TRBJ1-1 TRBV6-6 ASAWRKNTEAF
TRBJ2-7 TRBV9 ASSVAGSGLYEQY
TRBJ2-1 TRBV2 ASSDHGSLYNEQF
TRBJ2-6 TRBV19 ASSIKSSGRAGANVLT
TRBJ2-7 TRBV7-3 ASSLTWGHEQY
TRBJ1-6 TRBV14 ASSLNHGEPLH